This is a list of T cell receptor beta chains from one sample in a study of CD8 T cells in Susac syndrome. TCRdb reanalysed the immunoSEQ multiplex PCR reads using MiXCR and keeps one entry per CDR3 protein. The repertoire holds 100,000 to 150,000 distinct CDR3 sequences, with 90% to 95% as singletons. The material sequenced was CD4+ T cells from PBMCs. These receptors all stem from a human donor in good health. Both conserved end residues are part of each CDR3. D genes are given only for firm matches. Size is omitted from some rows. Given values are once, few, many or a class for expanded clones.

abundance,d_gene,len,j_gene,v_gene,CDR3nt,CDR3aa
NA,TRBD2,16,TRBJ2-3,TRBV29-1,TGCAGCCCTGAGGGAATAGCGGGGGACTTCACAGATACGCAGTATTTT,CSPEGIAGDFTDTQYF
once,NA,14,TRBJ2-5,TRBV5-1,TGCGCCAGCAGCTTGGTTACAGCCCAAGAGACCCAGTACTTC,CASSLVTAQETQYF
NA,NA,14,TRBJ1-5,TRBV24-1,TGTGCCACCAGTGACCCAGGGGACAATCAGCCCCAGCATTTT,CATSDPGDNQPQHF
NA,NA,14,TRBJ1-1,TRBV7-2,TGTGCCAGCAGTTATCAGACGCGGAACACTGAAGCTTTCTTT,CASSYQTRNTEAFF
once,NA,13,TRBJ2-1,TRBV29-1,TGCAGCGTCACCCGGGGGAGATACAATGAGCAGTTCTTC,CSVTRGRYNEQFF
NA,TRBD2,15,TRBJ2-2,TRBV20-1,TGCAGTGCTCGGAGGGTAGCGGGAACAACCGGGGAGCTGTTTTTT,CSARRVAGTTGELFF
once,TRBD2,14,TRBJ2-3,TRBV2,TGTGCCAGCAGGGACCCTCAGCGGGGTGATACGCAGTATTTT,CASRDPQRGDTQYF
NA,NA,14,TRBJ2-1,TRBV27,TGTGCCAGCACGAAGCCGGGTCTCTACAATGAGCAGTTCTTC,CASTKPGLYNEQFF
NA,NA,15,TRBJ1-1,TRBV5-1,TGCGCCAGCAGCTTAGTGTCAGGGAAGTACACTGAAGCTTTCTTT,CASSLVSGKYTEAFF
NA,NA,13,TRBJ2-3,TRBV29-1,TGCAGCGTTGACAGACAGGCCACAGATACGCAGTATTTT,CSVDRQATDTQYF
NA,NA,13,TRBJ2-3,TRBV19,TGTGCCAGTACCCTCGGAACGACAGATACGCAGTATTTT,CASTLGTTDTQYF
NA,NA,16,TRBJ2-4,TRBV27,TGTGCCAGCAGCCCCGGTTCTAGGGTACCCAAAAACATTCAGTACTTC,CASSPGSRVPKNIQYF
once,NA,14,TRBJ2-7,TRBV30,TGTGCCTGGAGTGCGCAGCTTCTCTCCTACGAGCAGTACTTC,CAWSAQLLSYEQYF
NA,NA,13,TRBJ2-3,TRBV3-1,TGTGCCAGCCGACAGGAGGGCACAGATACGCAGTATTTT,CASRQEGTDTQYF
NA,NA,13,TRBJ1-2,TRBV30,TGTGCCTGGAGGGGCGGCGGATTCGGTGGCTACACCTTC,CAWRGGGFGGYTF
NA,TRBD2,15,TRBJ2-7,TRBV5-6,TGTGCCAGCAGCTTGGGGGTAGCGGGAGACTACGAGCAGTACTTC,CASSLGVAGDYEQYF
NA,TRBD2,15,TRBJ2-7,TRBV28,TGTGCCAGCAGTTTAAGACTAGCGGGAGTCAACGAGCAGTACTTC,CASSLRLAGVNEQYF
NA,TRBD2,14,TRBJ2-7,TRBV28,TGTGCCAGCAGTCCTTCTAGCGGGAGGGCCGAGCAGTACTTC,CASSPSSGRAEQYF
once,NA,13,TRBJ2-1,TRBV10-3,TGTGCCATCAGTATGGACAGCTACAATGAGCAGTTCTTC,CAISMDSYNEQFF
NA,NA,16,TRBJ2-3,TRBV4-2,TGTGCCAGCAGCTCGCTAGCAGGGAGCACGACAGATACGCAGTATTTT,CASSSLAGSTTDTQYF
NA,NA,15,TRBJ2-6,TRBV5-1,TGCGCCAGCAGCCAGAGCCCAGCTGGGGCCAACGTCCTGACTTTC,CASSQSPAGANVLTF
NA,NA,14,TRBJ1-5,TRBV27,TGTGCCAGCAGCATCGGGGCCGTTAATCAGCCCCAGCATTTT,CASSIGAVNQPQHF
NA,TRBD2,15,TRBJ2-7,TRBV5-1,TGCGCCAGCAGCCCGGGAGGGGGGAACTTGTACGAGCAGTACTTC,CASSPGGGNLYEQYF
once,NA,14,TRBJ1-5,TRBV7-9,TGTGCCAGCAGCTTATCAATTACAAATCAGCCCCAGCATTTT,CASSLSITNQPQHF
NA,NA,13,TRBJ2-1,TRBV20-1,TGCAGTGCTAGAGATCACTTAGGACGGACGCAGTTCTTC,CSARDHLGRTQFF
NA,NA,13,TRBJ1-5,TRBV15,TGTGCCACCAGATCGGACAACAATCAGCCCCAGCATTTT,CATRSDNNQPQHF
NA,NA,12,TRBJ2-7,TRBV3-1,TGTGCCAGCAGCCCCCAGCTCGGCGAGCAGTACTTC,CASSPQLGEQYF
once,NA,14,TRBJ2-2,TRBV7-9,TGTGCCAGCACCTTGGGAGGGAACACCGGGGAGCTGTTTTTT,CASTLGGNTGELFF
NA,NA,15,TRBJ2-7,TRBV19,TGTGCCAGTAGTATAGAAGCTCAAGCAGTCTACGAGCAGTACTTC,CASSIEAQAVYEQYF
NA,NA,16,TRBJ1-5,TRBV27,TGTGCCAGCAGTTTATCGATGGGGAAGGGGAATCAGCCCCAGCATTTT,CASSLSMGKGNQPQHF
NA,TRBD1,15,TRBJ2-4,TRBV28,TGTGCCAGCAGTAGCGTGGACAGGGGGCCCGAAAGATTGTACTTC,CASSSVDRGPERLYF
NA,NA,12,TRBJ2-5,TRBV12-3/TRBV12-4,TGTGCCAGCTCCGGGGGCTTGTTGACCCAGTACTTC,CASSGGLLTQYF
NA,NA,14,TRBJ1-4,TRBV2,TGTGCCAGCAGTGAGGTCGGTAGGGGTGAAAAACTGTTTTTT,CASSEVGRGEKLFF
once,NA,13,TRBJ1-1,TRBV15,TGTGCCACCAGCAGACCGACAGCCACTGAAGCTTTCTTT,CATSRPTATEAFF
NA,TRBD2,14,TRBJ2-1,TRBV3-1,TGTGCCAGCAGCCAAGCTAGCGGGAGCAATGAGCAGTTCTTC,CASSQASGSNEQFF
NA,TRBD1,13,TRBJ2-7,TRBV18,TGTGCCAGCTCACCAGGGACAGGGGAGGAGCAGTACTTC,CASSPGTGEEQYF
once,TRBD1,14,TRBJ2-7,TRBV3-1,TGTGCCAGCAGCCATACAGGGGGAAGCCACGAGCAGTACTTC,CASSHTGGSHEQYF
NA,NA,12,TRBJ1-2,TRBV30,TGTGCCTGGGCTACAGGGACCTATGGCTACACCTTC,CAWATGTYGYTF
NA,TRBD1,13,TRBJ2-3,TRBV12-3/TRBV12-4,TGTGCCAGCAGTTCTCAGGAAGGGGGCACGCAGTATTTT,CASSSQEGGTQYF
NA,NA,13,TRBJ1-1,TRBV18,TGTGCCAGCTCACGGGACCAGGACACTGAAGCTTTCTTT,CASSRDQDTEAFF
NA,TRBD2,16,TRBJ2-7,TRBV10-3,TGTGCCATCAGTGAAGGGCTAGCGGGAGCCACCTACGAGCAGTACTTC,CAISEGLAGATYEQYF
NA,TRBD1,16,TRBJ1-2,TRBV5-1,TGCGCCAGCCATCCGACAACAACAGGGGGCGGAGGTGGCTACACCTTC,CASHPTTTGGGGGYTF
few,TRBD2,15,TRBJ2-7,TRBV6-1,TGTGCCAGCAGTACGATCCAGGGAGGGGACTACGAGCAGTACTTC,CASSTIQGGDYEQYF
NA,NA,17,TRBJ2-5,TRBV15,TGTGCCACCAGCATGCTTCTCGGAGGGGGGTTTAGGGAGACCCAGTACTTC,CATSMLLGGGFRETQYF
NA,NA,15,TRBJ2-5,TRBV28,TGTGCCAGCAATTTGCAGGGTCCGACTGTAGAGACCCAGTACTTC,CASNLQGPTVETQYF
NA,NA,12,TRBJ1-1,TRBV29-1,TGCAGCGTTGAAGATTTGGTACTTGAAGCTTTCTTT,CSVEDLVLEAFF
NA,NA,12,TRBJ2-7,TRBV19,TGTGCCAGTAGTATTACTCAGGGGCCCCGGCACTTC,CASSITQGPRHF
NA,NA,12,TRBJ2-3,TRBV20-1,TGCAGTGCTATGGAGGACACAGATACGCAGTATTTT,CSAMEDTDTQYF
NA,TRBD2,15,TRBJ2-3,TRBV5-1,TGCGCCAGCAGCTCGGGACTAGCGGGAGTAGATACGCAGTATTTT,CASSSGLAGVDTQYF
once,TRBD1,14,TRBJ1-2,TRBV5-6,TGTGCCAGCAGCTTACCCACAGGGGGTTCAGGCTACACCTTC,CASSLPTGGSGYTF
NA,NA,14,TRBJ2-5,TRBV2,TGTGCCAGCAGTGAGGGCGGTCCGCGGGAGACCCAGTACTTC,CASSEGGPRETQYF